Following are 19 T cell receptor beta chains from one sample sequenced in a study of blood T cells in healthy people across ages. A sample-barcoded 5' primer and a J-beta primer mix were used in a second PCR of about 7 to 12 cycles. Using its own MiXCR run on the 5' RACE reads, TCRdb lists one record per CDR3 protein. The repertoire holds around 940,000 distinct CDR3 sequences, with just over 50% as singletons. Source material: blood. These receptors originate from a woman aged 55-70 years in good health.

This clonotype was observed a few times. The chain has TRBV7-9 and TRBJ2-3; D may be TRBD2 (5 bases). V shed 3 bases and J shed 6 bases, with 13 bases lying between them. The length of the CDR3 is 14 residues. Per the germline V gene, CDR1 is SEHNR and CDR2 is FQNEAQ (reference sequence). CDR3 DNA: TGTGCCAGCAGCTTGTGGACTCAGGCTGATACGCAGTATTTT. The encoded protein is CASSLWTQADTQYF.

The chain recombines TRBV15 with TRBJ2-3; TRBD1 is a possible D gene (6 bases). Between the trimmed V and J ends, which lost 0 bases and 5 bases, there was a span of 15 bases. The germline gives CDR1 LNHNV, CDR2 YYDKDF (reference sequence). The CDR3 sequence is 16 residues long. DNA for the CDR3: TGTGCCACCAGCAGAGACAGGGGCCCGTCCCTAGATACGCAGTATTTT. Encoded protein: CATSRDRGPSLDTQYF. Full variable domain (rest looked up from reference TRBV15 and TRBJ2-3): DAMVIQNPRYQVTQFGKPVTLSCSQTLNHNVMYWYQQKSSQAPKLLFHYYDKDFNNEADTPDNFQSRRPNTSFCFLDIRSPGLGDTAMYLCATSRDRGPSLDTQYFGPGTRLTVL.

The chain joins TRBV20-1 to TRBJ1-6; D gene ambiguous. The CDR3 length is 14 residues. V was trimmed by 0 bases and J by 10 bases, leaving 13 bases between them. The germline V gene encodes CDR1 DFQATT and CDR2 SNEGSKA (reference sequence). CDR3 sequence reads: CSARDQARFSPLHF. CDR3 nucleotides: TGCAGTGCTAGAGATCAAGCCAGGTTCTCACCCCTCCACTTT.

This chain connects TRBV4-3 to TRBJ2-3; D perhaps matches TRBD2 (5 bases). The CDR3 length is 16 residues. Looked up from germline, CDR1 is LGHNA and CDR2 is YSLEER. Between the trimmed V and J ends, which lost 0 bases and 7 bases, there was a span of 17 bases. The CDR3 spells CASSQDRAPGVYTQYF. In nucleotides, the CDR3 is TGCGCCAGCAGCCAAGATCGGGCCCCCGGGGTGTATACGCAGTATTTT.

The rearrangement joins TRBV4-1 to TRBJ2-3; D may be TRBD1 (5 bases). Germline loops: CDR1 MGHRA, CDR2 YSYEKL. The CDR3 spans 14 residues. Trimming took 5 bases from V and 7 from J, leaving 16 bases between them. The CDR3 DNA is TGCGCCAGCAGCTTAGGACACAATGCAAATACGCAGTATTTT. Protein sequence: CASSLGHNANTQYF.

The genes are TRBV7-8 and TRBJ2-5; TRBD1 or TRBD2 may be the D gene (5 bases each). Deletions cut 6 bases from V and 4 bases from J, with 12 bases between. CDR1 is SGHVS and CDR2 is FQNEAQ in the germline V gene. The CDR3 is 13 amino acids. Here the CDR3 reads CASRRLGVETQYF. In nucleotides, the CDR3 is TGTGCCAGCAGGCGATTGGGGGTAGAGACCCAGTACTTC.

The chain links TRBV20-1 to TRBJ2-1; D remains ambiguous. V lost 1 base, J lost 0 bases, and 10 bases lay in between. The CDR3 totals 15 residues. Germline V CDR1 and CDR2: DFQATT, SNEGSKA (reference sequence). CDR3 DNA: TGCAGTGCTAGAGGTGGACCCCGCTCCTACAATGAGCAGTTCTTC. Translation: CSARGGPRSYNEQFF.

This chain connects TRBV4-3 to TRBJ2-3, with 10 bases matching TRBD1. After removal of 0 bases from V and 6 bases from J, the junction contained 12 bases not matched to a gene. CDR3 length: 18 residues. Germline V lookup: CDR1 LGHNA, CDR2 YSLEER. This chain's CDR3 is CASSQEEAHEGQGDTQYF. The CDR3 DNA is TGCGCCAGCAGCCAAGAGGAAGCTCACGAGGGACAGGGGGATACGCAGTATTTT.

J is TRBJ1-2 and V is TRBV18, with D possibly being TRBD1 (5 bases). V was trimmed by 5 bases and J by 5 bases, leaving 15 bases between them. Germline V gene data show CDR1 as KGHSH and CDR2 as LQKENI. This CDR3 comprises 14 residues. The CDR3 coding sequence is TGTGCCAGCTCAAGAGAAACAGGACCTTATGGCTACACCTTC. It is translated as CASSRETGPYGYTF.

This clonotype was detected only a few times. The CDR3 bases are TGTGCCAGCAGCTTAGGTCAGGAGTTCAATCAGCCCCAGCATTTT. Translated, it gives CASSLGQEFNQPQHF. The chain links TRBV7-2 to TRBJ1-5; D call uncertain. The CDR3 spans 15 residues. V lost 1 base and J 3 bases, leaving 10 bases between the germline ends. Germline CDR1 and CDR2: SGHTA and FQGNSA.

V and J are TRBV7-9 and TRBJ2-6; 9 bases fit TRBD1. The V gene's germline CDR1 is SEHNR and CDR2 FQNEAQ (reference sequence). V shed 2 bases and J 1 base; nucleotides not matched to a gene: 9. The CDR3 length is 19 residues. Here the CDR3 reads CASSLSIGTGPSGANVLTF. The CDR3 DNA sequence: TGTGCCAGCAGCTTATCGATTGGGACAGGGCCTTCTGGGGCCAACGTCCTGACTTTC.

The chain recombines TRBV7-9 with TRBJ2-7; D perhaps matches TRBD1 (6 bases). The CDR3 spans 15 residues. CDR1 is SEHNR and CDR2 is FQNEAQ in the germline V gene (reference sequence). V gave up 5 bases and J gave up 1 base, with 15 bases separating them. The CDR3 protein is CASSQQGRTSYEQYF. In DNA, the CDR3 is TGTGCCAGCAGCCAACAGGGCCGAACGTCCTACGAGCAGTACTTC.

This clonotype was observed once. The chain recombines TRBV5-6 with TRBJ2-7, with TRBD2 matching over 12 bases. With 5 bases clipped from V and 0 bases from J, the junction kept 9 bases outside the gene matches. CDR1 is SGHDT and CDR2 is YYEEEE in the germline V gene. This CDR3 is built from 17 residues. CDR3 amino acids: CASRNRTSGILSYEQYF. Written as DNA, the CDR3 is TGTGCCAGCAGAAATCGGACTAGCGGGATCCTCTCCTACGAGCAGTACTTC.

This chain joins TRBV4-1 and TRBJ2-7; TRBD1 agrees at 11 bases. The V segment lost 2 bases and the J segment 3 bases; nucleotides outside the gene matches: 6. CDR3 length equals 16 residues. Germline CDR1 MGHRA, CDR2 YSYEKL. For the CDR3, the DNA is TGCGCCAGCAGCCAACCCGGGACAGGGGGGGTCTACGAGCAGTACTTC. This sequence encodes CASSQPGTGGVYEQYF.

V is TRBV28 and J is TRBJ2-4, with D hard to call. The J call may be wrong; the DNA end is better matched by TRBJ2-7. This CDR3 spans 11 amino acids. Germline CDR1 is MDHEN and CDR2 is SYDVKM. The CDR3 loop is CATADMSEQYF. For the CDR3, the DNA is TGTGCCACCGCCGACATGTCCGAGCAGTACTTC.

The genes are TRBV2 and TRBJ2-3; 9 nucleotides match TRBD2. The CDR3 is 16 residues long. After removal of 6 bases from V and 0 bases from J, the junction contained 7 bases not matched to a gene. Germline CDR1 and CDR2: SNHLY and FYNNEI. The CDR3 sequence: CASRGGLARSTDTQYF. CDR3 bases: TGTGCCAGCAGGGGGGGACTAGCTCGGAGCACAGATACGCAGTATTTT.

As regards this clonotype: A read error may account for a junction end that differs from germline. V and J are TRBV28 and TRBJ2-3; 9 nucleotides match TRBD1. CDR1 is MDHEN and CDR2 is SYDVKM in the germline V gene. CDR3 size: 15 residues. This CDR3 reads CASSFRDRVGDMQYF. CDR3 sequence (DNA): TGTGCCAGCAGTTTCCGGGACAGGGTAGGAGATATGCAGTATTTT. Based on the CDR3 plus reference TRBV28 and TRBJ2-3, the full variable domain is DVKVTQSSRYLVKRTGEKVFLECVQDMDHENMFWYRQDPGLGLRLIYFSYDVKMKEKGDIPEGYSVSREKKERFSLILESASTNQTSMYLCASSFRDRVGDMQYFGPGTRLTVL.

This clonotype showed up just a few times. The chain combines TRBV27 with TRBJ2-4; D is ambiguous. Trimming pared 0 bases from V and 0 bases from J, leaving 15 bases between. Looked up from germline, CDR1 is MNHEY and CDR2 is SMNVEV (reference sequence). The CDR3 runs 18 residues. CDR3 amino acids: CASSLSFKYRVAKNIQYF. The CDR3, as DNA: TGTGCCAGCAGTTTATCCTTTAAATATCGTGTAGCCAAAAACATTCAGTACTTC.

The genes are TRBV2 and TRBJ2-5; a possible D gene is TRBD1 (5 bases). V was shortened by 7 bases and J by 3 bases, with 21 bases between the two germline ends. The CDR3 extends over 16 amino acids. Germline lookup yields CDR1 SNHLY and CDR2 FYNNEI. The CDR3 here is CASNLPGDSLKETQYF. The CDR3 DNA reads as TGTGCCAGCAACCTTCCCGGCGACAGCCTTAAAGAGACCCAGTACTTC.